This T cell receptor (beta chain) appears in the sequencing data of a study of cytomegalovirus exposure and HLA in healthy donors. Study background: The study's early data release held about 85 million unique TCRs from HLA-typed donors. Study-wide points: According to an earlier analysis, most TCR beta V segments yielded productive rearrangements about 90% or about 30% of the time. For most subjects, TCR beta sequences were reported to predict HLA-A and HLA-B alleles with accuracy. Available immune exposure information covered CMV serostatus only.

Primers: 60 Vbeta forward and 13 Jbeta reverse. The table came from immunoSEQ multiplex PCR; TCRdb's copy has only in-frame clones and leaves some out. Of approximately 210,000 clones in the sample, roughly 81% were seen once. This CDR3 has 14 amino acids. Deletions cut 4 bases from V and 5 bases from J, with 13 bases between. Germline V gene lookup returns CDR1 SGHKS and CDR2 YYEKEE (reference sequence). With regard to this clone: The antigen is undetermined.

The receptor was isolated from a woman aged 25 to 39 in good health and CMV-seropositive. Sequences were obtained from PBMCs. This chain links TRBV5-5 with TRBJ1-5; TRBD1 is a possible D gene (5 bases). The CDR3: CASSTTGNHQPQHF. The CDR3 DNA follows: TGTGCCAGCAGCACAACAGGAAACCATCAGCCCCAGCATTTT.